This T cell receptor (beta chain) is from a study of early T cells in non-severe SARS-CoV-2 infection. As for the study in general: Alpha and beta chains were unpaired, from unsorted whole-blood bulk RNA. Study-wide results and limits: Private and CD4 specificities were missed by VDJdb matching, which favored anti-spike CD8 responses.

This clonotype was seen at least ten times. Its target is unknown. Individually, cDNA molecules had unique molecular identifiers attached to them. One entry per CDR3 protein results from TCRdb running MiXCR on the 5' RACE reads. The sample gives more than 65,000 distinct CDR3 sequences, roughly 13% of which show up once; about 1.1% is in the top ten. This CDR3 is built from 14 residues. Germline lookup yields CDR1 SNHLY and CDR2 FYNNEI. V shed 7 bases and J 2 bases; nucleotides not matched to a gene: 2. The chain joins TRBV2 to TRBJ2-5, with 12 bases lining up with TRBD2. The source is an adult who was a healthcare worker with PCR-confirmed SARS-CoV-2 infection or an uninfected control (not recorded which). Sequencing was done on a sample of whole blood. CDR3 bases: TGTGCCAGCACCGGGACTAGCGGGCAAGAGACCCAGTACTTC. Encoded protein: CASTGTSGQETQYF.